The sequence of this TCR beta chain was determined in a study of blood T cell repertoires in COVID-19. CDR3 size: 14 residues. CDR1 is LNHDA, CDR2 SQIVND, per germline (reference sequence). With 6 bases removed from V and 3 bases from J, the gap between germline ends came to 11 bases. The assay was immunoSEQ multiplex PCR, and TCRdb's table has in-frame clones only and misses some. The sample records about 430,000 clones, roughly 88% being singletons. The chain recombines TRBV19 with TRBJ2-2, with D possibly being TRBD2 (7 bases). This receptor was identified in a woman aged 18 to 35 who had been exposed to COVID-19. Input material: PBMCs or T cells enriched from blood (not recorded which). As DNA, the CDR3 is TGTGCCAGTAGCTTAGGGGGGGACACCGGGGAGCTGTTTTTT. Translation gives CASSLGGDTGELFF.